The 26 T cell receptor beta chains presented below share a single source sample, sequenced in a study of T cell responses to AZD1222 COVID-19 vaccine. The table came from immunoSEQ multiplex PCR; TCRdb's copy has only in-frame clones and leaves some out. The data show approximately 140,000 clones, about 90% seen once. Source: peripheral blood, taken 28 days after the second AZD1222 dose. All receptors come from an adult who received the AZD1222 COVID-19 vaccine.

J is TRBJ1-2 and V is TRBV13; TRBD1 matches 7 bases. Germline V gene sequence: CDR1 PRHDT, CDR2 FYEKMQ (reference sequence). Losses at the gene ends were 2 bases for V and 8 bases for J; bases not matched to a gene: 14. The CDR3 extends over 16 amino acids. The CDR3: CASSLHEDRFIGGYTF. The CDR3 nucleotides are TGTGCCAGCAGCTTACACGAGGACAGGTTCATTGGGGGCTACACCTTC.

The J gene is TRBJ2-2, the V gene TRBV7-9; 13 nucleotides agree with TRBD2. After removal of 2 bases from V and 8 bases from J, the junction contained 14 bases not matched to a gene. CDR3 size: 19 residues. Germline CDR1 and CDR2: SEHNR and FQNEAQ (reference sequence). CDR3 nucleotide sequence: TGTGCCAGCAGCTTAAGCCGCCGACTAGCGGGGGGTAACTGGGGGGAGCTGTTTTTT. As protein: CASSLSRRLAGGNWGELFF.

The chain combines TRBV6-5 with TRBJ2-7; 9 nucleotides agree with TRBD1. The V segment lost 0 bases and the J segment 7 bases; nucleotides outside the gene matches: 7. The CDR3 is 15 residues long. Germline V gene lookup returns CDR1 MNHEY and CDR2 SVGAGI. CDR3 in DNA: TGTGCCAGCAGTTACTCTGGGGGACAGGGCGGAGAGCAGTACTTC. Residues: CASSYSGGQGGEQYF.

V is TRBV4-2 and J is TRBJ1-1; the match to TRBD1 covers 8 bases. V shed 3 bases and J 1 base; nucleotides not matched to a gene: 1. The CDR3 spans 14 residues. The germline CDR1 and CDR2 sequences are LGHNA and YNFKEQ. The CDR3 loop is CASSQDRANTEAFF. Written as DNA, the CDR3 is TGTGCCAGCAGCCAGGACAGGGCGAACACTGAAGCTTTCTTT.

CDR3 bases: TGTGCCAGCAGCTCACAGGGGAACACTGAAGCTTTCTTT. Translation gives CASSSQGNTEAFF. The V call is TRBV7-2, the J call TRBJ1-1; perhaps TRBD1 as D (6 bases). The germline V gene encodes CDR1 SGHTA and CDR2 FQGNSA. The V end was cut by 4 bases, the J end by 1 base, with 7 bases between. The CDR3 has 13 residues.

The genes are TRBV5-1 and TRBJ2-3, with TRBD1 matching over 11 bases. The J segment lost 5 bases and the V segment lost 0 bases, leaving 8 bases of the junction unmatched. Germline CDR1 SGHRS, CDR2 YFSETQ. The CDR3 loop spans 17 amino acids. CDR3 in amino acids: CASSLGTGGIFLDTQYF. CDR3 in DNA: TGCGCCAGCAGCTTGGGGACAGGGGGCATTTTCTTAGATACGCAGTATTTT.

J is TRBJ2-3 and V is TRBV7-2, with D possibly being TRBD1 (5 bases). V lost 2 bases and J lost 2, with 11 bases in between. CDR1 and CDR2 from the germline V gene are SGHTA and FQGNSA. The CDR3 contains 15 residues. The CDR3 spells CASSLMGQYTDTQYF. CDR3 bases: TGTGCCAGCAGCTTAATGGGGCAGTACACAGATACGCAGTATTTT. The full variable domain, completed using reference TRBV7-2 and TRBJ2-3, is GAGVSQSPSNKVTEKGKDVELRCDPISGHTALYWYRQSLGQGLEFLIYFQGNSAPDKSGLPSDRFSAERTGGSVSTLTIQRTQQEDSAVYLCASSLMGQYTDTQYFGPGTRLTVL.

The chain combines TRBV6-5 with TRBJ2-7, with 9 bases that match TRBD1. The CDR3 length is 16 residues. Germline V gene data show CDR1 as MNHEY and CDR2 as SVGAGI. V gave up 2 bases and J gave up 2 bases; unmatched junction bases: 7. The DNA for the CDR3 is TGTGCCAGCAGTTACCTCAGACAGGGGGTTACCTACGAGCAGTACTTC. Encoded protein: CASSYLRQGVTYEQYF.

The chain is built from TRBV19 and TRBJ1-1; no definite D call. V lost 5 bases to trimming and J lost 2 bases, with 15 bases between them. Looked up from germline, CDR1 is LNHDA and CDR2 is SQIVND (reference sequence). The CDR3 consists of 15 residues. The CDR3 coding sequence is TGTGCCAGTAGTTCCCCGGGATCCGCTAACACTGAAGCTTTCTTT. Translation gives CASSSPGSANTEAFF.

The chain employs TRBV7-2 and TRBJ1-1, with D perhaps matching TRBD1 (6 bases). Trimming pared 1 base from V and 4 bases from J, leaving 13 bases between. CDR1 is SGHTA, CDR2 FQGNSA, per germline. The CDR3 has 15 amino acids. The CDR3 DNA sequence: TGTGCCAGCAGCTTAGAGGGGGGGCTTGGCACTGAAGCTTTCTTT. It codes for CASSLEGGLGTEAFF.

Worth noting for this clone: This same CDR3 is encoded by further DNA sequences in the sample. The genes are TRBV3-1 (or the pseudogene TRBV3-2) and TRBJ2-7; 14 bases agree with TRBD2. CDR1 and CDR2 from the germline V gene are LGHDT and YNNKEL (reference sequence). This CDR3 is built from 15 residues. With 4 bases clipped from V and 5 bases from J, the junction kept 4 bases outside the gene matches. Here the CDR3 reads CASSRLAGGPDEQYF. DNA for the CDR3: TGTGCCAGCAGCCGACTAGCGGGGGGGCCTGACGAGCAGTACTTC.

The table lists this clone with a count of one. This chain connects TRBV18 to TRBJ2-1; the D is unclear. Germline V CDR1 and CDR2: KGHSH, LQKENI. V shed 5 bases and J shed 8 bases, with 16 bases lying between them. CDR3 length: 14 residues. As DNA, the CDR3 is TGTGCCAGCTCATCATCCCGGGTCCGGGATGAGCAGTTCTTC. Protein: CASSSSRVRDEQFF. Full variable domain (outside the CDR3, taken from reference TRBV18 and TRBJ2-1): NAGVMQNPRHLVRRRGQEARLRCSPMKGHSHVYWYRQLPEEGLKFMVYLQKENIIDESGMPKERFSAEFPKEGPSILRIQQVVRGDSAAYFCASSSSRVRDEQFFGPGTRLTVL.

This chain joins TRBV10-3 and TRBJ2-1; 7 bases match TRBD2. V shed 2 bases, J shed 7 bases, and the junction held 5 bases outside the gene matches. Germline CDR1 and CDR2: ENHRY and SYGVKD. The CDR3 consists of 14 residues. CDR3 in amino acids: CAISEREALNEQFF. The DNA of the CDR3 is TGTGCCATCAGTGAGCGGGAGGCTTTGAATGAGCAGTTCTTC.

The rearrangement links TRBV25-1 to TRBJ2-7, with 7 positions matching TRBD1. Germline-derived CDR1 and CDR2 are MGHDK and SYGVNS. This CDR3 comprises 15 residues. V trimming: 4 bases; J trimming: 0 bases; junction bases outside the gene matches: 6. CDR3 residues: CASSARTGHSYEQYF. Here the CDR3 DNA reads TGTGCCAGCAGTGCCCGGACAGGCCACTCCTACGAGCAGTACTTC.

The chain combines TRBV28 with TRBJ1-4; TRBD1 matches 8 bases. The CDR3 runs 13 residues. V lost 9 bases to trimming and J lost 8 bases; unmatched junction nucleotides: 8. Germline CDR1 is MDHEN and CDR2 is SYDVKM. The CDR3 region is CASRWTGQEKLFF. Here the CDR3 DNA reads TGTGCCAGTAGATGGACAGGGCAAGAAAAACTGTTTTTT.

This clone has just one count. The chain combines TRBV11-2 with TRBJ2-7; D may match TRBD1 or TRBD2 (5 bases each). Germline V gene lookup returns CDR1 SGHAT and CDR2 FQNNGV. This CDR3 is 15 amino acids long. Trimming removed 6 bases from V and 5 bases from J, with 20 bases in between. The CDR3 is CASRRPGRVLHEQYF. DNA for the CDR3: TGTGCCAGCAGGAGACCGGGACGGGTCCTCCACGAGCAGTACTTC.

The V call is TRBV6-6, the J call TRBJ1-6; 7 bases align to TRBD1. The J segment lost 7 bases and the V segment lost 3 bases, leaving 6 bases of the junction unmatched. Germline CDR1 MNHNY, CDR2 SVGAGI (reference sequence). The CDR3 consists of 15 residues. The CDR3 DNA reads TGTGCCAGCAGTTATCCGGGACAGACGAATTCACCCCTCCACTTT. It codes for CASSYPGQTNSPLHF.

This chain uses TRBV6-5 with TRBJ2-7; TRBD2 is a possible D gene (6 bases). The germline V gene has CDR1 MNHEY and CDR2 SVGAGI. CDR3 length: 14 residues. V shed 8 bases and J shed 2 bases, with 16 bases lying between them. The CDR3 region is CASGTRDWPYEQYF. The CDR3 coding sequence is TGTGCCAGCGGGACCCGGGACTGGCCCTACGAGCAGTACTTC.

CDR3 coding DNA: TGTGCCAGCAGCAAGTCCCGGGGTCGGTACAATGAGCAGTTCTTC. It encodes CASSKSRGRYNEQFF. The rearrangement uses TRBV21-1 and TRBJ2-1; the table's TRBD2 call for D was not verified on the DNA. TRBV21-1 is a known pseudogene. The CDR3 extends over 15 amino acids.

The chain's CDR3 is CASSQGRDQPQHF. The CDR3 DNA is TGTGCCAGTAGTCAGGGCCGAGATCAGCCCCAGCATTTT. V gene TRBV19 combines with J gene TRBJ1-5, with D possibly matching TRBD1 (5 bases). This CDR3 spans 13 amino acids. The germline V gene encodes CDR1 LNHDA and CDR2 SQIVND (reference sequence). V gave up 5 bases and J gave up 5 bases, with 10 bases separating them.

The rearrangement uses TRBV12-3 or TRBV12-4 and TRBJ1-2; no firm D call. With 3 bases removed from V and 6 bases from J, the gap between germline ends came to 11 bases. The CDR3 is made up of 13 amino acids. CDR3 loop: CASSFQEDNGYTF. CDR3 sequence (DNA): TGTGCCAGCAGTTTCCAAGAGGATAATGGCTACACCTTC.

The V call is TRBV27, the J call TRBJ1-2; D is unresolved. The CDR3 is 14 residues long. With 5 bases removed from V and 2 bases from J, the gap between germline ends came to 12 bases. Looked up from germline, CDR1 is MNHEY and CDR2 is SMNVEV (reference sequence). CDR3 sequence: CASSPRALNYGYTF. The DNA of the CDR3 is TGTGCCAGCAGTCCTCGGGCTTTAAACTATGGCTACACCTTC.

This chain links TRBV24-1 with TRBJ1-2; D is unclear. Trimming removed 0 bases at V and 5 bases at J, with 24 bases between. Germline V lookup: CDR1 KGHDR, CDR2 SFDVKD. The CDR3 covers 19 residues. In DNA, the CDR3 is TGTGCCACCAGTGATTTGTTCGAAGAAGGGTGGGATAGCACTTATGGCTACACCTTC. As protein: CATSDLFEEGWDSTYGYTF.

The chain is built from TRBV5-6 and TRBJ2-3; 12 bases line up with TRBD1. This CDR3 region has 16 residues. Germline CDR1 reads SGHDT; CDR2 reads YYEEEE. With V trimmed by 4 bases and J by 4 bases, 7 bases remained unmatched. Here the CDR3 reads CASSGGTGGISDTQYF. CDR3 DNA: TGTGCCAGCAGCGGCGGGACAGGGGGCATCTCAGATACGCAGTATTTT.

The V gene is TRBV24-1, the J gene TRBJ2-1; 7 bases fit TRBD2. The CDR3 extends over 16 amino acids. Trimming took 4 bases from V and 7 from J; bases not matched to a gene: 12. Germline V gene data show CDR1 as KGHDR and CDR2 as SFDVKD. The DNA for the CDR3 is TGTGCCACCAGTGACCCCCAAGGCGGGAGTAGAAATGAGCAGTTCTTC. Encoded protein: CATSDPQGGSRNEQFF.

CDR3 in DNA: TGTGCCAGCACCGCGGCAGGGACGGCTGAAAAACTGTTTTTT. Encoded protein: CASTAAGTAEKLFF. The rearrangement joins TRBV6-5 to TRBJ1-4; D is perhaps TRBD1 (5 bases). CDR3 length equals 14 residues. Germline V lookup: CDR1 MNHEY, CDR2 SVGAGI. Deletions cut 7 bases from V and 7 bases from J, with 16 bases between.